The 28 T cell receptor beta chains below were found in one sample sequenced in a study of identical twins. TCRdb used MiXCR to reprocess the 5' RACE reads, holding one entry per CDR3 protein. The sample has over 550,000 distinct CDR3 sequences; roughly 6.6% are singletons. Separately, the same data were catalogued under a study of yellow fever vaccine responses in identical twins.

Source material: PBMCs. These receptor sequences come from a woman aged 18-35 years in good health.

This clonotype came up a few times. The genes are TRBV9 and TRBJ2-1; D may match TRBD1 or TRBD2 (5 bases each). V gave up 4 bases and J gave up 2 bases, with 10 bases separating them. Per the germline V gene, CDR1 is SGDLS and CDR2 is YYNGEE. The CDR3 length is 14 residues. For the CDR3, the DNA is TGTGCCAGCAGCCAGGGAGTAGCCTACAATGAGCAGTTCTTC. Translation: CASSQGVAYNEQFF.

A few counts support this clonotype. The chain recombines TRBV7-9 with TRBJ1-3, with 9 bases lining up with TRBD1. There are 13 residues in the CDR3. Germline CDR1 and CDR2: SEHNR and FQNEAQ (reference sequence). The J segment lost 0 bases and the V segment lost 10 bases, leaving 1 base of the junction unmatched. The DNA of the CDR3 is TGTGCCAACAGGGGGCTCTCTGGAAACACCATATATTTT. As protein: CANRGLSGNTIYF.

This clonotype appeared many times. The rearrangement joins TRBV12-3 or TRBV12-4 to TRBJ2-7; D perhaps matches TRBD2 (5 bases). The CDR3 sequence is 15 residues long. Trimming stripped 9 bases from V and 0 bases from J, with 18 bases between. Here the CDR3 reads CASAIGLSYSYEQYF. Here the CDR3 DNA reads TGTGCCAGTGCAATAGGACTCAGCTACTCCTACGAGCAGTACTTC.

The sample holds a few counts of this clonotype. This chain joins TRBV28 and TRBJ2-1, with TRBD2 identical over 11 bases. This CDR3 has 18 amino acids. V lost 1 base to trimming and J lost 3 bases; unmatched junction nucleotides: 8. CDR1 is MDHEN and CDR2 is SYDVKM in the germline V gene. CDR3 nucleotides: TGTGCCAGCAGTTTATCCCCGCGACTAGCGGGAAACTACAATGAGCAGTTCTTC. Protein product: CASSLSPRLAGNYNEQFF.

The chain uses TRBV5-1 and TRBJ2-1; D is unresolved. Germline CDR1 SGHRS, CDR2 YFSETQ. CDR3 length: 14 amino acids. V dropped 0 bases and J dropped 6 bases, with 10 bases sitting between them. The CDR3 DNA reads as TGCGCCAGCAGCTTGGCGCAGCTACGCAATGAGCAGTTCTTC. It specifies CASSLAQLRNEQFF.

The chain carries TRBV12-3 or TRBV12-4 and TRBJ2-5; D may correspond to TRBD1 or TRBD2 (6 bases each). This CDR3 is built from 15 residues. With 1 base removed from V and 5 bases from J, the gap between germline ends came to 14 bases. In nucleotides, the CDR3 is TGTGCCAGCAGTTTAGTACGGGGGCTAGCGGAGACCCAGTACTTC. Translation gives CASSLVRGLAETQYF.

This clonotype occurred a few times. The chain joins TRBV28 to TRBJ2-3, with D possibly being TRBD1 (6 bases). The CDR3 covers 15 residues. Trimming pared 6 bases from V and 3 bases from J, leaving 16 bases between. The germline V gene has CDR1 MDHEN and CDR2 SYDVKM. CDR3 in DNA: TGTGCCAGCAGCCGAGGTGGGGGCGTTACAGATACGCAGTATTTT. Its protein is CASSRGGGVTDTQYF.

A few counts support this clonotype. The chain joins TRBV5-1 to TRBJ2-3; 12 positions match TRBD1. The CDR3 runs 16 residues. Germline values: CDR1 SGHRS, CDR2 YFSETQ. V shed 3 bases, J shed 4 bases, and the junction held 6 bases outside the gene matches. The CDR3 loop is CASSSTGTGGADTQYF. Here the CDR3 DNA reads TGCGCCAGCAGCTCCACCGGGACAGGGGGCGCAGATACGCAGTATTTT.

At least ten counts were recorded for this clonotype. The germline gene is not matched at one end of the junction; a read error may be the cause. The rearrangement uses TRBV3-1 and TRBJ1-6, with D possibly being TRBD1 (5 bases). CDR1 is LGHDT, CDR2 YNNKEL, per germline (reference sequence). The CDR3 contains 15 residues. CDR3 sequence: CASSEEGFYNSPLHF. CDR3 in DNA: TGTGCCAGCAGCGAAGAGGGGTTCTATAATTCACCCCTCCACTTT.

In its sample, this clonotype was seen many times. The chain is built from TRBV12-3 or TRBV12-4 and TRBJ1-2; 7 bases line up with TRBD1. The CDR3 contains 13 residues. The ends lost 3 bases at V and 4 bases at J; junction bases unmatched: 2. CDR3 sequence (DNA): TGTGCCAGCAGTTTCCCAGGGGGCTATGGCTACACCTTC. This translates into CASSFPGGYGYTF.

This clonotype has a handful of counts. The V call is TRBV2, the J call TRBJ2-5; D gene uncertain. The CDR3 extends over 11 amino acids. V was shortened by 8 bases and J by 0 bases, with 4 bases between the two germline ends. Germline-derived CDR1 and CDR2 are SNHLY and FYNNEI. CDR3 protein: CASAYQETQYF. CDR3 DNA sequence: TGTGCCAGCGCCTACCAAGAGACCCAGTACTTC. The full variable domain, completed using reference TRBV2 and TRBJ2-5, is EPEVTQTPSHQVTQMGQEVILRCVPISNHLYFYWYRQILGQKVEFLVSFYNNEISEKSEIFDDQFSVERPDGSNFTLKIRSTKLEDSAMYFCASAYQETQYFGPGTRLLVL.

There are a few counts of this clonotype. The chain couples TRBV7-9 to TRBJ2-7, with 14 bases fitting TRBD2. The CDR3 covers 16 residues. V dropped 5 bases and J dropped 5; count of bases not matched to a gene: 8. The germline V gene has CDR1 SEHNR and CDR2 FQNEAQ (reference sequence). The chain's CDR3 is CASSPGTSGSPDEQYF. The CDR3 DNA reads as TGTGCCAGCAGCCCCGGGACTAGCGGGAGTCCCGACGAGCAGTACTTC.

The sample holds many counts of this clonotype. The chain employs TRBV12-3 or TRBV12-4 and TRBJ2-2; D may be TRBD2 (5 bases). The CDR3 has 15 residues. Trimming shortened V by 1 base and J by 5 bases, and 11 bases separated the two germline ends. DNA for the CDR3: TGTGCCAGCAGTTTAGGGCTAGCTGGAACCGGGGAGCTGTTTTTT. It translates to CASSLGLAGTGELFF.

The CDR3 loop is CASSEDGDRTGELFF. The CDR3 DNA follows: TGTGCCAGCAGCGAAGACGGAGATAGGACCGGGGAGCTGTTTTTT. The V call is TRBV11-3, the J call TRBJ2-2; D is uncertain. Germline V gene data show CDR1 as SGHNT and CDR2 as YENEEA. This CDR3 is built from 15 residues. The V end was cut by 5 bases, the J end by 5 bases, with 15 bases between.

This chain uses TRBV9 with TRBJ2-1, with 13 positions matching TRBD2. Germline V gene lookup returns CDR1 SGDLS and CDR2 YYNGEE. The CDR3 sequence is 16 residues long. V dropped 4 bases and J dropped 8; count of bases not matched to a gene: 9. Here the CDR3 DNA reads TGTGCCAGCAGCCCACGACTAGCGGGAGGATCCCATGAGCAGTTCTTC. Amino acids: CASSPRLAGGSHEQFF.

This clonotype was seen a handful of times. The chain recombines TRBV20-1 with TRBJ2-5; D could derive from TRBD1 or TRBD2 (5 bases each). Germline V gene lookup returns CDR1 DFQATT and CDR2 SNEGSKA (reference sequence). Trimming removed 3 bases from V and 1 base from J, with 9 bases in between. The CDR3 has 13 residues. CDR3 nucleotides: TGCAGTGCTAGGGGACCCCCCCAAGAGACCCAGTACTTC. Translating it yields CSARGPPQETQYF.

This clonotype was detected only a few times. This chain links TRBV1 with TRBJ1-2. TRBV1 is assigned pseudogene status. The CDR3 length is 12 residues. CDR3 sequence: CTSSQDLNGYTF. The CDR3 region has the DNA TGCACCAGCAGCCAAGATCTCAATGGCTACACCTTC.

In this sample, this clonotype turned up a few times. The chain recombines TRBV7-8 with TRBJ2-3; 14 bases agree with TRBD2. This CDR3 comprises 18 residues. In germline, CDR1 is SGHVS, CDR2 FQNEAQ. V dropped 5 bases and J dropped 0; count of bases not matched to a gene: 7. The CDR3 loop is CASSHGTSGGLSTDTQYF. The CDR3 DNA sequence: TGTGCCAGCAGCCACGGGACTAGCGGGGGCCTTAGCACAGATACGCAGTATTTT.

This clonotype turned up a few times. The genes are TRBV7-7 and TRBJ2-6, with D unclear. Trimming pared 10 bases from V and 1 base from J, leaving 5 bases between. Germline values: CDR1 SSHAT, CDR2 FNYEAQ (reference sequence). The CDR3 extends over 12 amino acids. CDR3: CAILSGANVLTF. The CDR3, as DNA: TGTGCCATCTTGTCTGGGGCCAACGTCCTGACTTTC. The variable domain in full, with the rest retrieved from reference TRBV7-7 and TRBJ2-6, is GAGVSQSPRYKVTKRGQDVTLRCDPISSHATLYWYQQALGQGPEFLTYFNYEAQPDKSGLPSDRFSAERPEGSISTLTIQRTEQRDSAMYRCAILSGANVLTFGAGSRLTVL.

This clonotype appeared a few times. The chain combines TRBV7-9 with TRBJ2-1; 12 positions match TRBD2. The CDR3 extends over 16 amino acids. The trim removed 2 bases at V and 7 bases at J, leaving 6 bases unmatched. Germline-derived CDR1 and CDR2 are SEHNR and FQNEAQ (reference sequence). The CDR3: CASSLPTSGGSNEQFF. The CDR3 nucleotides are TGTGCCAGCAGCTTACCAACTAGCGGGGGGTCAAATGAGCAGTTCTTC. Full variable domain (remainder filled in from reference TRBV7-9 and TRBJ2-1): DTGVSQNPRHKITKRGQNVTFRCDPISEHNRLYWYRQTLGQGPEFLTYFQNEAQLEKSRLLSDRFSAERPKGSFSTLEIQRTEQGDSAMYLCASSLPTSGGSNEQFFGPGTRLTVL.

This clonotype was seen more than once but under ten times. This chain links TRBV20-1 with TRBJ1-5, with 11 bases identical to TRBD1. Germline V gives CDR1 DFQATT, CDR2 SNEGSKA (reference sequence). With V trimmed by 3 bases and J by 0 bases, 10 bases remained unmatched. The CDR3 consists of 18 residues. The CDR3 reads CSASRTGQGAGSNQPQHF. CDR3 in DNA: TGCAGTGCTAGTCGAACCGGACAGGGGGCTGGTAGCAATCAGCCCCAGCATTTT.

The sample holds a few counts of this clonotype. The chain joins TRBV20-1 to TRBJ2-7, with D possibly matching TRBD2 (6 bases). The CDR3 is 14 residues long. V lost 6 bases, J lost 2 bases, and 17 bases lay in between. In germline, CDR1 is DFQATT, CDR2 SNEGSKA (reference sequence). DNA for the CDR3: TGCAGTGCGCGGGTAGTGGGGGGTCCCTACGAGCAGTACTTC. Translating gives CSARVVGGPYEQYF.

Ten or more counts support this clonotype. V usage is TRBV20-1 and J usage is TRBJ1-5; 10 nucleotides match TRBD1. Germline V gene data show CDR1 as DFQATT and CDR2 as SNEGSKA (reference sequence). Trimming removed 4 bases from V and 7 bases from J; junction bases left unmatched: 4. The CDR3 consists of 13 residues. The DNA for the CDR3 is TGCAGTGCTATCCGGGACAGGGGACAGCCCCAGCATTTT. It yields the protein CSAIRDRGQPQHF.

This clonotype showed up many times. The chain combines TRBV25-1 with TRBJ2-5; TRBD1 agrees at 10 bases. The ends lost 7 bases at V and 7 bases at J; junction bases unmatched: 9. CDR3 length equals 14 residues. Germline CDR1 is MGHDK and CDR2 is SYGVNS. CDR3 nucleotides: TGTGCCAGCACATGGACAGGGGGTTTCGGGACCCAGTACTTC. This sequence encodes CASTWTGGFGTQYF.

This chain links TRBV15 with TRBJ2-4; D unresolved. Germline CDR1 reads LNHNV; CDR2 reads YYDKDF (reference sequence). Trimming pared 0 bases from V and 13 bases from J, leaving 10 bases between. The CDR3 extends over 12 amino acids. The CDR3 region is CATSRESTTQYF. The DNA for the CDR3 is TGTGCCACCAGCAGAGAGTCAACAACACAGTACTTC.

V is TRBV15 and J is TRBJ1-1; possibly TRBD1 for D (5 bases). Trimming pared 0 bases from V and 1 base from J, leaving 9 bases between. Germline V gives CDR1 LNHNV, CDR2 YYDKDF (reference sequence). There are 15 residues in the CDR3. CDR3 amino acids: CATSRDPGQNTEAFF. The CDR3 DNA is TGTGCCACCAGCAGAGATCCAGGGCAGAACACTGAAGCTTTCTTT.

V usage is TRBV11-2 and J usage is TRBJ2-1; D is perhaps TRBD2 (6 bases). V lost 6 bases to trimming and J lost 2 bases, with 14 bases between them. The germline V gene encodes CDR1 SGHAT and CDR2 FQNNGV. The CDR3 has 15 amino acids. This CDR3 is CASRNLRETYNEQFF. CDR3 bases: TGTGCCAGCAGGAACCTTCGGGAGACCTACAATGAGCAGTTCTTC.

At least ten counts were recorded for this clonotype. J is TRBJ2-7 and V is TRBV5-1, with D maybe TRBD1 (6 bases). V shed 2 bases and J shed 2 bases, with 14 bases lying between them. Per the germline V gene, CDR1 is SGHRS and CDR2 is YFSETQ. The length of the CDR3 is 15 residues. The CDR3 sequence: CASSLQGTRTYEQYF. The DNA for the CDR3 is TGCGCCAGCAGCTTACAGGGAACACGAACCTACGAGCAGTACTTC.